The rows below give T cell receptor beta chains drawn from one sample of a study of glioma-infiltrating T cells. TCRdb reprocessed the multiplex PCR reads with MiXCR, giving one entry per CDR3 protein. This sample has more than 300,000 distinct CDR3 sequences, with 41% found just once. Material: glioma tissue, nonneoplastic brain tissue, or PBMCs (not recorded which). Every receptor here comes from a human donor with low-grade glioma or glioblastoma, undergoing nonglioma brain surgery, or in good health (not recorded which). Each CDR3 is given with its conserved first and last residue. The D gene is left open where the match is weak. Size tells how often a clone was seen (once, few, many) or the class of an expanded clone, and some rows leave it out.

j_gene | abundance | d_gene | v_gene | CDR3aa | CDR3nt
TRBJ2-1 | NA | NA | TRBV5-5 | CASSPGFEYNEQFF | TGTGCCAGCAGCCCCGGCTTCGAATACAATGAGCAGTTCTTC
TRBJ2-7 | few | NA | TRBV20-1 | CSASRGVVAYEQYF | TGCAGTGCTTCACGCGGGGTCGTGGCTTACGAGCAGTACTTC
TRBJ2-3 | NA | TRBD2 | TRBV20-1 | CSDRASGSDTQYF | TGCAGTGATAGAGCCAGCGGGAGTGATACGCAGTATTTT
TRBJ2-7 | NA | TRBD1 | TRBV18 | CASSPSVGTGVVEQYF | TGTGCCAGCTCACCATCTGTTGGGACAGGGGTTGTGGAGCAGTACTTC
TRBJ1-2 | NA | NA | TRBV28 | CASSPAGEASGYTF | TGTGCCAGCAGTCCCGCCGGCGAGGCAAGTGGCTACACCTTC
TRBJ2-7 | NA | NA | TRBV4-1 | CASSHYRAAYEQYF | TGCGCCAGCAGCCACTACAGAGCCGCCTACGAGCAGTACTTC
TRBJ2-1 | many | NA | TRBV6-1 | CASSEDRWSYNEQFF | TGTGCCAGCAGTGAAGATCGTTGGTCCTACAATGAGCAGTTCTTC
TRBJ2-1 | NA | TRBD1 | TRBV20-1 | CSARDLDREQFF | TGCAGTGCTAGAGATTTGGACAGGGAGCAGTTCTTC
TRBJ1-3 | NA | TRBD1 | TRBV20-1 | CSASTGAGGNTIYF | TGCAGTGCTAGTACAGGGGCGGGTGGAAACACCATATATTTT
TRBJ2-3 | NA | TRBD1 | TRBV25-1 | CASSQRTGTDYGYTDTQYF | TGTGCCAGCAGTCAACGGACAGGGACGGACTATGGCTACACAGATACGCAGTATTTT
TRBJ1-5 | NA | NA | TRBV27 | CASSSGQLRNPPQHF | TGTGCCAGCAGTTCCGGACAGCTCAGGAATCCGCCCCAGCATTTT
TRBJ2-3 | few | TRBD2 | TRBV25-1 | CASSALLRGGTDTQYF | TGTGCCAGCAGTGCCCTCTTGCGGGGGGGCACAGATACGCAGTATTTT
TRBJ2-7 | few | TRBD1 | TRBV14 | CASSQDEGADSYEQYF | TGTGCCAGCAGCCAAGATGAGGGGGCGGACTCCTACGAGCAGTACTTC
TRBJ2-7 | NA | NA | TRBV15 | CATSRDIRGRGQLTYEQYF | TGTGCCACCAGCAGAGATATCCGGGGCAGAGGACAGCTTACCTACGAGCAGTACTTC
TRBJ2-7 | many | NA | TRBV6-1 | CASSEQGTYEQYF | TGTGCCAGCAGTGAACAGGGGACGTACGAGCAGTACTTC
TRBJ1-1 | few | NA | TRBV18 | CASSPYGQLDMNTEAFF | TGTGCCAGCTCACCGTATGGACAGCTAGATATGAACACTGAAGCTTTCTTT
TRBJ2-7 | NA | NA | TRBV28 | CASSLRPSAINVEQYF | TGTGCCAGCAGTTTAAGGCCTAGCGCTATCAACGTCGAGCAGTACTTC
TRBJ1-1 | NA | TRBD1 | TRBV29-1 | CSVEQTGGTEAFF | TGCAGCGTTGAACAGACAGGGGGAACTGAAGCTTTCTTT
TRBJ1-5 | few | NA | TRBV6-1 | CASSEAINNQPQHF | TGTGCCAGCAGTGAAGCGATAAACAATCAGCCCCAGCATTTT
TRBJ1-1 | NA | TRBD1 | TRBV28 | CASRYQGGDFTEAFF | TGTGCCAGCAGGTACCAAGGGGGCGATTTCACTGAAGCTTTCTTT
TRBJ2-7 | few | TRBD1 | TRBV20-1 | CSARGRRNRGSYEQYF | TGCAGTGCTAGAGGAAGGCGGAACAGGGGCTCCTACGAGCAGTACTTC
TRBJ2-7 | few | TRBD1 | TRBV20-1 | CSADRVSYEQYF | TGCAGTGCTGACAGGGTCTCCTACGAGCAGTACTTC